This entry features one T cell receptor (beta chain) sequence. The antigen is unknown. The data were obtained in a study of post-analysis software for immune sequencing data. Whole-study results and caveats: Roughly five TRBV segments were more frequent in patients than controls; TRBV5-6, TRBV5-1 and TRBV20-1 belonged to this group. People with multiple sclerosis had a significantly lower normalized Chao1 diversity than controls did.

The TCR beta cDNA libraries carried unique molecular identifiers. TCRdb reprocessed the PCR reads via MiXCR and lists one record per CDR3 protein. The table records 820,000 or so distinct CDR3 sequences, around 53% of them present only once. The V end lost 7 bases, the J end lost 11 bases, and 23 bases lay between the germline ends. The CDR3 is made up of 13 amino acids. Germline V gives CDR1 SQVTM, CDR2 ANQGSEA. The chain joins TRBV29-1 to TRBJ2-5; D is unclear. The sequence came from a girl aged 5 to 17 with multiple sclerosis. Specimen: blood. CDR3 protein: CSALTFSYNEQYF. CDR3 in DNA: TGCAGCGCCCTGACATTCTCCTACAATGAGCAGTACTTC.